The source of this T cell receptor beta chain is a study of early T cells in non-severe SARS-CoV-2 infection. V was pared by 3 bases and J by 4 bases, with 9 bases between. This CDR3 spans 14 amino acids. A few counts support this clonotype. TCRdb re-called the 5' RACE reads with MiXCR, one entry per CDR3 protein. This table has 55,000 to 75,000 distinct CDR3 sequences, roughly 11% appearing once. The material sequenced was whole blood. The chain uses TRBV12-3 or TRBV12-4 and TRBJ2-2; D possibly corresponds to TRBD1 (5 bases). The TCR sequence derives from an adult who was a healthcare worker with PCR-confirmed SARS-CoV-2 infection or an uninfected control (not recorded which). The CDR3 region is CASSLGLLTGELFF. DNA of the CDR3: TGTGCCAGCAGTTTGGGGCTTCTCACCGGGGAGCTGTTTTTT.